Listed below are T cell receptor beta chains from one sample, sequenced in a study of OX40 agonist ivuxolimab in advanced cancers. The repertoire was sequenced with immunoSEQ multiplex PCR; TCRdb's copy has only in-frame clones and lacks some. The sample shows over 55,000 clones, about 83% of them seen only once. The sequencing used CD4+ or CD8+ T cells sorted from blood, collected in a trial of the OX40 agonist ivuxolimab. Source of these receptors: an adult with an advanced solid tumor such as melanoma, head and neck, liver or kidney cancer. Both conserved end residues are part of each CDR3. Fields, in order: CDR3 length, V gene, clone size, D gene, J gene, CDR3 protein, CDR3 DNA. The D gene is left open where the match is weak. Rows give clone size only sometimes, using once, few, many, or a class for an expanded clone.

14	TRBV5-6	-	-	TRBJ2-7	CASTNSRGLYEQYF	TGTGCCAGCACCAACTCACGGGGCCTCTACGAGCAGTACTTC
16	TRBV19	-	-	TRBJ2-2	CASSIVPGERTGELFF	TGTGCCAGTAGTATAGTTCCAGGGGAGCGCACCGGGGAGCTGTTTTTT
16	TRBV7-3	-	-	TRBJ2-1	CASSRTGSPPYNEQFF	TGTGCCAGCAGCCGCACTGGGTCCCCACCGTACAATGAGCAGTTCTTC
15	TRBV5-4	-	TRBD1	TRBJ1-2	CASRQTGTGVYGYTF	TGTGCCAGCAGGCAAACCGGGACAGGTGTCTATGGCTACACCTTC
14	TRBV9	-	-	TRBJ2-3	CASSVLRGTDTQYF	TGTGCCAGCAGCGTTTTGAGAGGCACAGATACGCAGTATTTT
14	TRBV2	-	-	TRBJ1-5	CASNSGRNNQPQHF	TGTGCCAGCAACTCGGGACGGAACAATCAGCCCCAGCATTTT
12	TRBV6-5	-	-	TRBJ2-4	CASSYREGIQYF	TGTGCCAGCAGTTACAGGGAAGGCATTCAGTACTTC
14	TRBV6-5	-	TRBD1	TRBJ1-5	CASSYGTGDQPQHF	TGTGCCAGCAGTTACGGGACAGGGGATCAGCCCCAGCATTTT
13	TRBV14	-	-	TRBJ2-6	CASSQTGANVLTF	TGTGCCAGCAGCCAAACTGGGGCCAACGTCCTGACTTTC
13	TRBV4-1	-	-	TRBJ1-2	CASSQGHSYGYTF	TGCGCCAGCAGCCAAGGACACTCCTATGGCTACACCTTC
16	TRBV6-6	-	-	TRBJ2-1	CASSYSGGDSYNEQFF	TGTGCCAGCAGTTACTCGGGCGGAGATTCCTACAATGAGCAGTTCTTC
13	TRBV29-1	-	-	TRBJ2-5	CSARPGAGETQYF	TGCAGCGCCCGTCCAGGCGCGGGAGAGACCCAGTACTTC
14	TRBV19	-	TRBD1	TRBJ2-7	CASSPGQGAGEQYF	TGTGCCAGTAGCCCTGGACAGGGGGCGGGGGAGCAGTACTTC
15	TRBV7-7	once	TRBD2	TRBJ2-5	CASSLSGGLQETQYF	TGTGCTAGCAGCCTTAGCGGGGGGCTCCAAGAGACCCAGTACTTC
15	TRBV2	-	TRBD2	TRBJ2-7	CASKPLAGGWDEQYF	TGTGCCAGCAAACCTCTAGCGGGGGGATGGGACGAGCAGTACTTC
15	TRBV5-1	once	TRBD1	TRBJ2-2	CASSFDRGRNGELFF	TGCGCCAGCAGCTTCGATAGGGGGCGAAACGGGGAGCTGTTTTTT
13	TRBV6-4	few	TRBD1	TRBJ1-2	CASSPDRRGGYTF	TGTGCCAGCAGTCCGGACAGGAGGGGTGGCTACACCTTC
13	TRBV30	-	-	TRBJ1-6	CAWSGDTQAPLHF	TGTGCCTGGAGTGGGGACACCCAGGCGCCCCTCCACTTT
12	TRBV28	-	-	TRBJ2-7	CASSSILDEQYF	TGTGCCAGCAGTTCCATACTGGACGAGCAGTACTTC
13	TRBV6-5	once	-	TRBJ1-5	CASSEQVNQPQHF	TGTGCCAGCAGTGAACAGGTCAATCAGCCCCAGCATTTT
15	TRBV29-1	-	-	TRBJ2-4	CSVAGEPGAKNIQYF	TGCAGCGTTGCCGGGGAGCCTGGGGCTAAAAACATTCAGTACTTC
15	TRBV7-2	-	TRBD1	TRBJ1-1	CASSLVQGAVTEAFF	TGTGCCAGCAGCTTAGTGCAGGGGGCGGTAACTGAAGCTTTCTTT
12	TRBV7-2	-	-	TRBJ2-3	CASSTDSGTQYF	TGTGCCAGCAGCACAGACAGTGGTACGCAGTATTTT
15	TRBV7-6	-	TRBD2	TRBJ2-1	CASSLTSGGDNEQFF	TGTGCCAGCAGCTTGACTAGCGGGGGGGACAATGAGCAGTTCTTC
13	TRBV19	-	-	TRBJ1-1	CASSVQMNTEAFF	TGTGCCAGTAGTGTCCAGATGAACACTGAAGCTTTCTTT
14	TRBV18	-	-	TRBJ1-4	CASSPGSPSEKLFF	TGTGCCAGCTCACCAGGTTCTCCGTCAGAAAAACTGTTTTTT
16	TRBV18	-	TRBD2	TRBJ2-1	CASSPQTSGRAGEQFF	TGTGCCAGCTCACCCCAGACTAGCGGGAGGGCCGGTGAGCAGTTCTTC
20	TRBV5-5	few	TRBD2	TRBJ2-1	CASSLVLAGGWTSSYNEQFF	TGTGCCAGCAGCTTAGTCCTAGCGGGGGGTTGGACGAGCTCCTACAATGAGCAGTTCTTC
13	TRBV27	-	-	TRBJ2-7	CASGGQNSYEQYF	TGTGCCAGCGGGGGACAAAACTCCTACGAGCAGTACTTC
12	TRBV6-6	once	-	TRBJ2-3	CASRLLRDTQYF	TGTGCCAGCAGACTACTACGAGATACGCAGTATTTT
16	TRBV15	-	-	TRBJ1-2	CATSRDNERGPGGYTF	TGTGCCACCAGCAGAGATAATGAAAGAGGGCCGGGCGGCTACACCTTC
16	TRBV5-1	once	-	TRBJ1-4	CASSWRGDGPNEKLFF	TGCGCCAGCAGCTGGAGGGGTGACGGACCTAATGAAAAACTGTTTTTT
15	TRBV6-1	-	-	TRBJ1-2	CASSEPLYGFEGYTF	TGTGCCAGCAGTGAACCCCTCTACGGTTTCGAGGGCTACACCTTC
15	TRBV10-3	-	TRBD2	TRBJ2-7	CAISDQTSAMYEQYF	TGTGCCATCAGTGATCAGACTAGCGCGATGTACGAGCAGTACTTC
17	TRBV5-4	-	TRBD2	TRBJ2-6	CASNPGLVRSGANVLTF	TGTGCCAGCAACCCTGGACTAGTAAGGTCTGGGGCCAACGTCCTGACTTTC
13	TRBV29-1	-	TRBD1	TRBJ1-2	CSVGRSQGYGYTF	TGCAGCGTGGGAAGGTCACAGGGGTATGGCTACACCTTC
17	TRBV28	once	TRBD2	TRBJ2-1	CASSPRTSGSSYNEQFF	TGTGCCAGCAGTCCCCGGACTAGCGGGAGCTCCTACAATGAGCAGTTCTTC
14	TRBV7-2	-	-	TRBJ2-2	CASSRTANTGELFF	TGTGCCAGCAGCCGGACAGCCAACACCGGGGAGCTGTTTTTT
15	TRBV18	-	-	TRBJ2-2	CASSPPSESTGELFF	TGTGCCAGCTCACCACCGTCGGAAAGCACCGGGGAGCTGTTTTTT
13	TRBV6-5	-	-	TRBJ1-2	CASSAGPAGGYTF	TGTGCCAGCAGTGCGGGCCCGGCAGGGGGCTACACCTTC
14	TRBV5-1	-	-	TRBJ1-1	CASSFEGFGTEAFF	TGCGCCAGCAGCTTCGAGGGTTTCGGCACTGAAGCTTTCTTT
14	TRBV11-2	-	-	TRBJ1-6	CASSLERVGSPLHF	TGTGCCAGCAGCTTAGAAAGGGTTGGTTCACCCCTCCACTTT
14	TRBV5-1	-	-	TRBJ2-3	CASSLARGRDTQYF	TGCGCCAGCAGCTTGGCCAGGGGACGGGATACGCAGTATTTT
16	TRBV11-3	-	-	TRBJ2-1	CASSLSWERSYNEQFF	TGTGCCAGCAGCTTATCGTGGGAACGCTCCTACAATGAGCAGTTCTTC
13	TRBV18	-	TRBD1	TRBJ1-2	CASSPADRRSYTF	TGTGCCAGCTCACCAGCGGACAGGCGGAGCTACACCTTC
14	TRBV2	-	-	TRBJ1-5	CASVKEGRGQPQHF	TGTGCCAGCGTTAAGGAGGGAAGGGGTCAGCCCCAGCATTTT
12	TRBV11-2	once	-	TRBJ2-3	CASSRLGDTQYF	TGTGCCAGCAGCCGACTTGGAGATACGCAGTATTTT
15	TRBV5-4	-	TRBD1	TRBJ1-2	CASSLVGTGNYGYTF	TGTGCCAGCAGCTTGGTGGGGACAGGGAACTATGGCTACACCTTC
13	TRBV6-5	-	TRBD2	TRBJ2-5	CASSVLAEETQYF	TGTGCCAGCAGTGTACTAGCGGAAGAGACCCAGTACTTC
16	TRBV19	-	TRBD1	TRBJ1-6	CASSIPRTGDDSPLHF	TGTGCCAGTAGTATACCTCGGACAGGGGATGATTCACCCCTCCACTTT
15	TRBV6-5	once	TRBD1	TRBJ1-2	CASSYQQGASYGYTF	TGTGCCAGCAGTTACCAACAGGGGGCGAGCTATGGCTACACCTTC
20	TRBV12-5	-	TRBD1	TRBJ1-2	CASGLVLFPPDRERSYGYTF	TGTGCTAGTGGTTTGGTACTTTTTCCGCCCGACAGGGAACGTAGCTATGGCTACACCTTC
15	TRBV2	-	TRBD2	TRBJ2-3	CASRGSGSYTDTQYF	TGTGCCAGCAGGGGTAGCGGGAGTTACACAGATACGCAGTATTTT
18	TRBV7-9	-	-	TRBJ2-6	CASSVTNTMTSRANVLTF	TGTGCCAGCAGCGTCACTAATACCATGACAAGTCGGGCCAACGTCCTGACTTTC
15	TRBV5-5	once	-	TRBJ1-3	CASSLVRLSGNTIYF	TGTGCCAGCAGCTTGGTCAGACTCTCTGGAAACACCATATATTTT
15	TRBV7-7	few	TRBD1	TRBJ2-1	CASSMGQGKANEQFF	TGTGCCAGCAGCATGGGACAGGGGAAGGCCAATGAGCAGTTCTTC
14	TRBV5-1	-	-	TRBJ1-6	CASSTGPDESPLHF	TGCGCCAGCAGCACCGGCCCCGACGAGTCACCCCTCCACTTT
16	TRBV5-5	-	-	TRBJ1-5	CASSLGGSDSNQPQHF	TGTGCCAGCAGCTTGGGGGGATCCGATAGCAATCAGCCCCAGCATTTT
12	TRBV7-6	few	-	TRBJ1-5	CASSRGNQPQHF	TGTGCCAGCAGCCGAGGGAATCAGCCCCAGCATTTT
15	TRBV25-1	-	-	TRBJ1-1	CASSEYGTRRGEAFF	TGTGCCAGCAGTGAATATGGGACGAGGCGCGGGGAAGCTTTCTTT